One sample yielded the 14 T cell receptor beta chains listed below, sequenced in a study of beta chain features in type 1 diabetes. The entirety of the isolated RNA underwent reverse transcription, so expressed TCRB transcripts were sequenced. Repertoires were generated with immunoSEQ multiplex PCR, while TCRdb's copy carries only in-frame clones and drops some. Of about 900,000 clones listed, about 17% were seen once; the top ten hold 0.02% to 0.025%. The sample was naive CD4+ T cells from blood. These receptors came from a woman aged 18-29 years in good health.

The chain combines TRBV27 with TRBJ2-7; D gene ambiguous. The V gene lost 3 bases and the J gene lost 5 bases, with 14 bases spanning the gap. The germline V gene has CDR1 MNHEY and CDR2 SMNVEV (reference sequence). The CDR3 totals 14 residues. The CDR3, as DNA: TGTGCCAGCAGTTTGAGACTCGGATCCGACGAGCAGTACTTC. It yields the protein CASSLRLGSDEQYF.

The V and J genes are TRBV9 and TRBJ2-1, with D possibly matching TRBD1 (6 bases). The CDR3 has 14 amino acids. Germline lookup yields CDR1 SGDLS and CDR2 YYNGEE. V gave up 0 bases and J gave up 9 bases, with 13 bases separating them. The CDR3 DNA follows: TGTGCCAGCAGCGTAGGGGGACATTATCCTGAGCAGTTCTTC. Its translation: CASSVGGHYPEQFF. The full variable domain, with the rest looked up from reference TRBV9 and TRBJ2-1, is DSGVTQTPKHLITATGQRVTLRCSPRSGDLSVYWYQQSLDQGLQFLIQYYNGEERAKGNILERFSAQQFPDLHSELNLSSLELGDSALYFCASSVGGHYPEQFFGPGTRLTVL.

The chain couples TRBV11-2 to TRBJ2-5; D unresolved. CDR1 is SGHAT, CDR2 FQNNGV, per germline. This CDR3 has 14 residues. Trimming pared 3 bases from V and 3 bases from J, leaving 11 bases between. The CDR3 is CASSFSVGKETQYF. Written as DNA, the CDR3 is TGTGCCAGCAGCTTCTCAGTAGGAAAAGAGACCCAGTACTTC.

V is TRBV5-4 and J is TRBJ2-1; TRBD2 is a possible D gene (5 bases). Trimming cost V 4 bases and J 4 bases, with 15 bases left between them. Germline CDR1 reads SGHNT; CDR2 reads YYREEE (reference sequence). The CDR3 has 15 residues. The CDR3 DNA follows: TGTGCCAGCAGCCCCCGCCTAGCAGCATACAATGAGCAGTTCTTC. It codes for CASSPRLAAYNEQFF. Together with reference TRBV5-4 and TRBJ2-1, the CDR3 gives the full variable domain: ETGVTQSPTHLIKTRGQQVTLRCSSQSGHNTVSWYQQALGQGPQFIFQYYREEENGRGNFPPRFSGLQFPNYSSELNVNALELDDSALYLCASSPRLAAYNEQFFGPGTRLTVL.

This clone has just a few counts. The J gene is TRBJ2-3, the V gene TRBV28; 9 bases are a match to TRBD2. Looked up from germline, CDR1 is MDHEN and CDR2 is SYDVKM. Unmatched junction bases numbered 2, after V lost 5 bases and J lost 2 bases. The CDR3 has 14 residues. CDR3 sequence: CASSRLADTDTQYF. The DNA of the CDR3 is TGTGCCAGCAGTAGACTAGCGGACACAGATACGCAGTATTTT.

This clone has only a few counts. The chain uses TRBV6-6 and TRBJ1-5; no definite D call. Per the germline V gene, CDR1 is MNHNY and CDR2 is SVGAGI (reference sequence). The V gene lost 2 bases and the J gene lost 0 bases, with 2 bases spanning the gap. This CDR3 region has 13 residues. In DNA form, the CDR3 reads TGTGCCAGCAGTTACGATAGCAATCAGCCCCAGCATTTT. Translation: CASSYDSNQPQHF.

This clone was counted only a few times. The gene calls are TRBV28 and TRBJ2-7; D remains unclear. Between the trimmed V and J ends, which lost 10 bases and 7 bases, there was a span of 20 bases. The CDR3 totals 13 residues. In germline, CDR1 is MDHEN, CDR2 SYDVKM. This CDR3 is CATHEAGVREQYF. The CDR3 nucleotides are TGTGCCACCCATGAAGCCGGTGTACGGGAGCAGTACTTC.

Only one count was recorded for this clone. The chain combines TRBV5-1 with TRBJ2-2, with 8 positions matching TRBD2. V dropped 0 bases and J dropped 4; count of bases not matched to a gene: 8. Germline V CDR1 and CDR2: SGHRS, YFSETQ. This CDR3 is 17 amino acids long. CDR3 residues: CASSLAGTSFFTGELFF. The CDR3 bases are TGCGCCAGCAGCTTGGCCGGGACTAGTTTTTTCACCGGGGAGCTGTTTTTT. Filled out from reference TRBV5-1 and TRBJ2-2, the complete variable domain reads KAGVTQTPRYLIKTRGQQVTLSCSPISGHRSVSWYQQTPGQGLQFLFEYFSETQRNKGNFPGRFSGRQFSNSRSEMNVSTLELGDSALYLCASSLAGTSFFTGELFFGEGSRLTVL.

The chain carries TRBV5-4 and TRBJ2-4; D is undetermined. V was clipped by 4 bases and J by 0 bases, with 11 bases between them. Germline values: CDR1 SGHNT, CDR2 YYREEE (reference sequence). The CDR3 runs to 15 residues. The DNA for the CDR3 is TGTGCCAGCAGCCAGGATGGGATAGCCAAAAACATTCAGTACTTC. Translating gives CASSQDGIAKNIQYF.

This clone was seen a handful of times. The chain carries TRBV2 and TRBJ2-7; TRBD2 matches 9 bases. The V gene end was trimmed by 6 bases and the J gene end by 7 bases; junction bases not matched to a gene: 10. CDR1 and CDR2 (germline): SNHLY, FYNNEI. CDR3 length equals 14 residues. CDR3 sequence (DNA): TGTGCCAGCAGGTCGGGACTAGCAGCAGGAGAGCAGTACTTC. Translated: CASRSGLAAGEQYF.

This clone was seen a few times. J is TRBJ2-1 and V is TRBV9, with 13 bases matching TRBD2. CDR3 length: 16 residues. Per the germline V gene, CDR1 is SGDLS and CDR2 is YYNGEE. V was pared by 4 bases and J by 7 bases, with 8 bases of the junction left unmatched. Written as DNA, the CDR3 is TGTGCCAGCAGCCCAACGACTAGCGGGAGGATTAATGAGCAGTTCTTC. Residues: CASSPTTSGRINEQFF.

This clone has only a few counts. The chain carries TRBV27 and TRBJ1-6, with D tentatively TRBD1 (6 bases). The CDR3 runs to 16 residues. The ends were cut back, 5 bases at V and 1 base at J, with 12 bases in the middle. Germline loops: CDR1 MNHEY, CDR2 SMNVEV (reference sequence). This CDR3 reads CASSPTGFSYNSPLHF. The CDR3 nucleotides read TGTGCCAGCAGTCCTACAGGGTTTTCCTATAATTCACCCCTCCACTTT.

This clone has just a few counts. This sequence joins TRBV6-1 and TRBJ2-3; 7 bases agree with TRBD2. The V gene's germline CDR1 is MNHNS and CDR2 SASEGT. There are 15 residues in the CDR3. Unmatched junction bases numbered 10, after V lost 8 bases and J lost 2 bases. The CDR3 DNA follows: TGTGCCAGCCGATGGGGCGGGAGACCCACAGATACGCAGTATTTT. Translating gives CASRWGGRPTDTQYF.

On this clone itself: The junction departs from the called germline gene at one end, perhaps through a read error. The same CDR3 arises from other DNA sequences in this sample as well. CDR3 nucleotide sequence: TGTGCCAGCAGCTTAGACAGAGGTTTCACCGGGGAGCTTTTTTTT. It yields the protein CASSLDRGFTGELFF. The chain carries TRBV7-2 and TRBJ2-2; TRBD2 is a possible D gene (5 bases). Germline assignment: CDR1 SGHTA and CDR2 FQGNSA. There are 15 residues in the CDR3.